This T cell receptor (beta chain) derives from a study of blood T cells in healthy people across ages. Study conclusions and caveats: Naive T cell percentage and TCR beta diversity correlated strongly.

The second PCR ran roughly 6 to 11 cycles with a sample-barcoded 5' primer and J-beta primers. In TCRdb, the 5' RACE reads were re-called with MiXCR into one record per CDR3 protein. This table holds about 1.4 million distinct CDR3 sequences, around 59% found once. This clonotype has just one count. Its cognate antigen is unknown. V shed 5 bases and J 6 bases; nucleotides not matched to a gene: 5. Per germline, CDR1 SGHVS and CDR2 FQNEAQ. The CDR3 extends over 14 amino acids. Whenever a sample was processed, at least 6.5 million PBMCs were isolated. Extracted total RNA amounted to at least 6 micrograms for each sample.

Sequencing was done on a sample of blood. The chain links TRBV7-8 to TRBJ2-2; 8 bases align to TRBD2. This receptor was identified in a man between 18 and 29 years old in good health. The DNA of the CDR3 is TGTGCCAGCAGCGGGGGACTAGATGCCGGGGAGCTGTTTTTT. It codes for CASSGGLDAGELFF. The full variable domain, with the rest looked up from reference TRBV7-8 and TRBJ2-2, is GAGVSQSPRYKVAKRGQDVALRCDPISGHVSLFWYQQALGQGPEFLTYFQNEAQLDKSGLPSDRFFAERPEGSVSTLKIQRTQQEDSAVYLCASSGGLDAGELFFGEGSRLTVL.